The sequence of this TCR beta chain was determined in a study of low-dose radiotherapy and immunotherapy resistance in tumors (dated 2022 in TCRdb). About the study as a whole: In Cohort 1, each fraction delivered 0.5 Gy every 2 weeks, and the prescribed total PTV dose was 6.5 Gy. Nivolumab and ipilimumab were both given intravenously, with nivolumab at a 240 mg flat dose every two weeks and ipilimumab at 1 mg/kg every six weeks. Trial participants were not randomized into treatment groups. Intravenous cyclophosphamide at 200 mg/m2 was administered every two weeks, one day ahead of each radiation and immunotherapy administration. Patients in Cohort 2 were given 1 Gy per fraction every two weeks, for a total of 13 Gy across 26 weeks. Starting on cycle 1 day 1, patients took 300 mg of aspirin by mouth once daily for four cycles. Eight patients were included in the translational analysis: three from the first dose cohort and the first five from the second dose cohort.

Sequencing took place on an Illumina HiSeq 2500. Superscript III and a set of TRAV- and TRBV-specific primers were used to synthesize first-strand cDNA, so that both TCRalpha and TCRbeta chains were covered. TCRs were amplified with Phusion for approximately 20 PCR cycles using a constant-region primer together with the adapter attached to the V primers. Isolated mRNA was amplified with the MessageAmp II aRNA Amplification Kit, using an approximately 15-hour in vitro transcription at 37°C. The Dynabeads mRNA DIRECT Purification Kit was used to isolate the mRNA for TCR sequencing. Indexed Illumina adapters were added in a second Phusion PCR of 20 to 30 cycles, after which AMPure XP beads were used to purify the products. The paper's data handling went like this. Custom Perl scripts were used to pool TCR sequences that encoded the same protein, to remove out-of-frame sequences, and to calculate the abundance of each clonotype. The analysis excluded TCR sequences that were supported by just one read. Repertoire metrics included Shannon entropy, Gini index, clonality, richness, and frequency of TCRs shared between repertoires. TCRdb redid the processing of the public reads, applying fastp at Q25 and MiXCR, and retained in-frame beta chains. Every entry covers one CDR3 protein and lists the most common genes and DNA from its rows. Clone size and V and J calls follow TCRdb, not the original study. Within this sample are 60,000 or so distinct CDR3 sequences, with about 30% of them counted one time only. The ten most abundant clones make up 6.6% of the sample.

In this sample, this clonotype turned up many times. What antigen it recognizes has not been identified. There are no base qualities to consult, and no much larger clone falls within one base. This specimen's time point label, per the study, means: before trial treatment. The donors took part in RACIN, a single-arm, phase I, dose-escalation trial that combined nivolumab, ipilimumab, aspirin, low-dose cyclophosphamide and low-dose radiotherapy. To be eligible, a patient needed to have an advanced solid tumor that was TIL-negative. The input for sequencing was PBMCs, taken before treatment. The receptor was derived from a male donor with rectosigmoid adenocarcinoma.

The DNA reads as follows: TGTGCCAGCAGCCAAGAATCTAATCGGGGACAGTATTGGGAAAAACTGTTTTTT. Its protein is CASSQESNRGQYWEKLFF. The chain employs TRBV4-2 and TRBJ1-4, with TRBD1 matching 7 junction bases. Ends trimmed: V by 0 bases, J by 8 bases; bases unmatched to a gene: 15. CDR3 length: 18 amino acids, cysteine to phenylalanine. Only the CDR3 DNA is retained, 54 bases long and in frame from the first base. Sequences LGHNA (CDR1) and YNFKEQ (CDR2) are obtained from the germline V gene.